The source of this T cell receptor beta chain is a study of cytomegalovirus exposure and HLA in healthy donors. Amplification used 60 Vbeta primers and 13 Jbeta primers. This table comes from immunoSEQ multiplex PCR, and its TCRdb copy is limited to in-frame clones, with some not included. The data hold some 130,000 clones, with around 75% observed a single time. CDR1 and CDR2 from the germline V gene are DFQATT and SNEGSKA (reference sequence). The CDR3 covers 11 residues. Trimming took 2 bases from V and 4 from J, leaving 6 bases between them. Study-level results: Highest at DRB1 and lowest at HLA-C, TCR association rates differed among HLA loci in a later analysis.

As regards this clone: The antigen is unknown.

J is TRBJ2-7 and V is TRBV20-1; weak D call: TRBD1 (5 bases). Sequenced input: PBMCs. This TCR derives from a man younger than 45 in good health and CMV-seronegative. CDR3 nucleotide sequence: TGCAGTGCTAGACAGGGTTACGAGCAGTACTTC. Its translation is CSARQGYEQYF.